What follows is one TCR beta chain and its context. It has no known antigen specificity. Per-base quality was not reported, and no clone a single base away is much larger than it. The treatment or condition label on this specimen signifies: over 15 received Ad26.COV2.S at low or high dose, single or two shots; roughly five received placebo; per-sample allocation not given. For vaccine and placebo recipients, repertoires were sequenced using samples collected on day 63 after the first injection. In Cohort 1b, about 27 adults aged 18-55 years were enrolled at a single site in Boston, USA, between 29 July and 7 August 2020. Ad26.COV2.S consisted of a replication-incompetent adenovirus type 26 vector by which a prefusion-stabilized SARS-CoV-2 spike protein from the original Wuhan strain was expressed. This specimen belongs to a study of Ad26.COV2.S vaccination and SARS-CoV-2 variants (dated by TCRdb to about 2021). Concerning the study at large: Donors in the vaccine arm were drawn from COV1001, a phase I-IIa trial of Ad26.COV2.S in healthy adults that was multicentre, randomized, double-blind and placebo-controlled. Trial participants were randomized into five groups of five, in which low-dose or high-dose Ad26.COV2.S was given once or twice, or placebo was given on both occasions. Ad26.COV2.S was administered intramuscularly at a dose of 5x10^10 or 1x10^11 viral particles, either as one shot or as two shots given 56 days apart. Investigators did not know the trial group allocation while performing experiments and assessing outcomes. TCRbeta repertoire sequencing was used to assess the specificity and breadth of SARS-CoV-2-reactive T cell receptors after Ad26.COV2.S vaccination. The TCR-sequenced set comprised approximately 32 samples: about 19 Ad26.COV2.S vaccine recipients, 5 placebo recipients and 8 SARS-CoV-2 convalescent individuals.

V is clipped by 1 base and J by 1 base, and the sequence between their germline boundaries is 7 bases long. From the cysteine through the phenylalanine, the CDR3 covers 14 amino acids. The only DNA kept is the CDR3, 42 bases in frame from the first base. Looking up the germline V gene yields CDR1 LGHNA and CDR2 YSLEER. The full study reports these points: Substantial breadth of spike-specific CD8+ and CD4+ T cell responses was reported after vaccination. Compared with placebo recipients, Ad26.COV2.S recipients showed higher spike-specific TCR breadth (P = 0.0014). The study was not powered to compare responses between vaccine doses or regimens. The authors noted that total T cell responses may have been underestimated by the TCR breadth and depth analyses. Comparable non-spike TCR breadth was observed between vaccine and placebo recipients, consistent with only spike being contained in the vaccine.

TCRbeta CDR3 regions were sequenced with the immunoSEQ Assay. After extraction, genomic DNA underwent amplification by bias-controlled multiplex PCR, followed by high-throughput sequencing. From the authors' description of their analysis: To quantify the absolute abundance of every unique TCRbeta CDR3 region, sequences were collapsed and filtered. T cell fraction was estimated by normalizing TCRbeta template counts to usable DNA, with usable DNA measured through amplification of reference genes found in all nucleated cells. Repertoire TCRs were annotated as SARS-CoV-2-specific by exact matching of V gene, CDR3 amino acid sequence and J gene to a known reactive TCR set. The reference SARS-CoV-2 TCR set came from MIRA and was filtered for enrichment in COVID-19-positive ImmuneCODE repertoires, removing public or cross-reactive TCRs. Based on the MIRA antigens, annotated TCRs were further analysed at the level of specific ORF or position within ORF. Breadth was defined as annotated unique rearrangements over total unique productive rearrangements; depth was the summed frequency of those rearrangements. Two-sided Wilcoxon rank-sum tests were applied when comparing TCR breadth between groups. As stored in TCRdb, this immuneACCESS dataset retains in-frame rearrangements with V and J assigned. A fraction of the clones does not appear; measured against another copy, unresolved V genes explain less than half of the discrepancy, and the remainder lacks a known reason. V and J calls and clone size are given by that table; D and trimming were obtained from the DNA. The sample data list 350,000 to 600,000 clones, and 89% of these were observed just once. 1.7% of the sample lies in the top ten.

The receptor chain draws on TRBV4-3 and TRBJ1-1, with the D gene uncertain. The source of this sequence is a person aged 18-60 years who received the Ad26.COV2.S COVID-19 vaccine or a placebo. Sequences were derived from peripheral blood, sampled in a trial of Ad26.COV2.S vaccine versus placebo. The nucleotide sequence is TGCGCCAGCAGCCAAGGGAGAACGAACACTGAAGCTTTCTTT. It is translated as CASSQGRTNTEAFF.